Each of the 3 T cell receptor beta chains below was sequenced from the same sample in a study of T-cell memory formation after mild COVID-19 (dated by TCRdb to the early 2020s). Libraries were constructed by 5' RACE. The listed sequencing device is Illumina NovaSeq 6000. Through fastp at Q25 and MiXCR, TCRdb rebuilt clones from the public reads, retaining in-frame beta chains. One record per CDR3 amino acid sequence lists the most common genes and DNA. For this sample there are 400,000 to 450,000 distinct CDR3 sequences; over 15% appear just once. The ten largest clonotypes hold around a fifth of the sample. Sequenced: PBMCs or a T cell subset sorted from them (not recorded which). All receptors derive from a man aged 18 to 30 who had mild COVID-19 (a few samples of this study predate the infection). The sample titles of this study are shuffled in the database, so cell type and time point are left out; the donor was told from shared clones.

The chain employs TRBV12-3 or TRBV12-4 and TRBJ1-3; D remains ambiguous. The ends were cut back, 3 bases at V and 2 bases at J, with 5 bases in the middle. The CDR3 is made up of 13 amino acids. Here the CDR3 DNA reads TGTGCCAGCAGTTTCTCCGCTGGAAACACCATATATTTT. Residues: CASSFSAGNTIYF.

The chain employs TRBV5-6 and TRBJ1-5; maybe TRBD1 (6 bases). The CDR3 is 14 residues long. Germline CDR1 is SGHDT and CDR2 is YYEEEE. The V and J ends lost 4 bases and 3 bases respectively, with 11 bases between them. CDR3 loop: CASSQGHHNQPQHF. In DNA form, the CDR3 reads TGTGCCAGCAGCCAGGGACACCACAATCAGCCCCAGCATTTT.

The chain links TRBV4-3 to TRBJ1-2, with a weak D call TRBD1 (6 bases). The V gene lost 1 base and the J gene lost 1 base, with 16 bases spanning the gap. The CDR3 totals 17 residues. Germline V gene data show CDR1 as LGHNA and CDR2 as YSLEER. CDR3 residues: CASSQAPWGQVNYGYTF. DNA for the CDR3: TGCGCCAGCAGCCAAGCTCCCTGGGGGCAGGTTAACTATGGCTACACCTTC.